The 19 T cell receptor beta chains in this list originate from one sample, sequenced in a study of response to subunit inactivated influenza vaccine. TCRdb re-derived calls from the RT-PCR reads in MiXCR, one entry per CDR3 protein. The sample has around 530,000 distinct CDR3 sequences; 16% are singletons. The sequenced sample was CD4+ T cells sorted from PBMCs, obtained less than 30 months after vaccination. The receptors shown here come from a man aged 45 to 75 who received an inactivated influenza vaccine.

This clonotype was recorded a few times. The chain recombines TRBV2 with TRBJ1-2, with D tentatively TRBD1 (6 bases). Germline lookup yields CDR1 SNHLY and CDR2 FYNNEI. CDR3 length: 15 amino acids. Trimming cost V 4 bases and J 4 bases, with 16 bases left between them. The DNA for the CDR3 is TGTGCCAGCAGTGCTTTGAACAGGGCCGTCTATGGCTACACCTTC. Encoded protein: CASSALNRAVYGYTF.

A few counts support this clonotype. J is TRBJ2-3 and V is TRBV20-1, with a tentative D call TRBD1 (6 bases). Germline V gene data show CDR1 as DFQATT and CDR2 as SNEGSKA (reference sequence). The V gene lost 5 bases and the J gene lost 4 bases, with 13 bases spanning the gap. The CDR3 is 13 residues long. CDR3 nucleotide sequence: TGCAGTGCTGAGGGGGATGCGGCAGATACGCAGTATTTT. It specifies CSAEGDAADTQYF.

This clonotype was picked up a small number of times. The V gene is TRBV7-6, the J gene TRBJ2-3; D ambiguous. Per germline, CDR1 SGHVS and CDR2 FNYEAQ. The CDR3 has 15 residues. V lost 2 bases and J lost 2, with 11 bases in between. CDR3 coding DNA: TGTGCCAGCAGCTTAAGTGGCCTAGTCACAGATACGCAGTATTTT. Translated, it gives CASSLSGLVTDTQYF.

V gene TRBV12-3 or TRBV12-4 combines with J gene TRBJ2-5; D is unresolved. The CDR3 runs 12 residues. Trimming removed 3 bases from V and 3 bases from J, with 5 bases in between. The CDR3 DNA is TGTGCCAGCAGTTTTCGGAAAGAGACCCAGTACTTC. It specifies CASSFRKETQYF.

Here the CDR3 reads CASSQGQESPDTQYF. The CDR3 DNA reads TGCGCCAGCAGCCAAGGACAGGAATCCCCAGATACGCAGTATTTT. This chain uses TRBV4-3 with TRBJ2-3, with a possible D match to TRBD1 (6 bases). CDR3 length: 15 amino acids. The V and J ends lost 1 base and 4 bases respectively, with 12 bases between them. CDR1 is LGHNA and CDR2 is YSLEER in the germline V gene.

The sample holds a few counts of this clonotype. This sequence joins TRBV10-3 and TRBJ2-1, with 15 bases matching TRBD2. CDR1 and CDR2 from the germline V gene are ENHRY and SYGVKD. V shed 5 bases, J shed 0 bases, and the junction held 11 bases outside the gene matches. This CDR3 has 20 residues. CDR3 DNA sequence: TGTGCCATCAGTCCCGCCCCGGGACTAGCGGGAGGAAACTCCTACAATGAGCAGTTCTTC. This sequence encodes CAISPAPGLAGGNSYNEQFF.

This chain uses TRBV20-1 with TRBJ2-5; D ambiguous. The V gene lost 3 bases and the J gene lost 2 bases, with 7 bases spanning the gap. The CDR3 contains 12 residues. Germline CDR1 DFQATT, CDR2 SNEGSKA (reference sequence). The CDR3 spells CSASGRQETQYF. CDR3 DNA: TGCAGTGCTAGCGGCAGACAAGAGACCCAGTACTTC.

In this sample, this clonotype turned up many times. The J gene is TRBJ2-1, the V gene TRBV7-9; 8 nucleotides align to TRBD2. The trim removed 5 bases at V and 3 bases at J, leaving 9 bases unmatched. Per the germline V gene, CDR1 is SEHNR and CDR2 is FQNEAQ (reference sequence). CDR3 length: 16 amino acids. As DNA, the CDR3 is TGTGCCAGCAGCCCCCCTGGCAGCGGGAGCTACAATGAGCAGTTCTTC. Translating it yields CASSPPGSGSYNEQFF.

The V call is TRBV4-1, the J call TRBJ1-3, with D uncertain. V lost 1 base, J lost 0 bases, and 16 bases lay in between. The CDR3 has 18 residues. Germline loops: CDR1 MGHRA, CDR2 YSYEKL. CDR3: CASSQGATITLSGNTIYF. For the CDR3, the DNA is TGCGCCAGCAGCCAAGGTGCGACCATAACCCTCTCTGGAAACACCATATATTTT.

This clonotype was found a few times. The chain is built from TRBV5-1 and TRBJ2-6; D not resolved. V lost 4 bases and J lost 0, with 11 bases in between. The CDR3 is 16 amino acids. The germline V gene has CDR1 SGHRS and CDR2 YFSETQ. The CDR3 is CASSQTPNSGANVLTF. The CDR3 DNA sequence: TGCGCCAGCAGCCAAACCCCAAACTCTGGGGCCAACGTCCTGACTTTC.

About this clonotype: This clone may be a read error of a much larger clone one base away. The chain recombines TRBV7-2 with TRBJ1-3; tentatively, D is TRBD1 (5 bases). Germline loops: CDR1 SGHTA, CDR2 FQGNSA. This CDR3 has 14 amino acids. The CDR3 DNA follows: TGTGCCCGCAGCTTAGCGCAGGGTCGTAACACCATATATTTT. Protein: CARSLAQGRNTIYF.

V is TRBV7-9 and J is TRBJ2-7; 8 nucleotides line up with TRBD2. The CDR3 extends over 17 amino acids. The V gene's germline CDR1 is SEHNR and CDR2 FQNEAQ (reference sequence). Trimming at V came to 3 bases and at J to 7 bases, leaving 17 bases not matched to a gene. CDR3 DNA sequence: TGTGCCAGCAGCTTTACCGCGGGAGGCAGGAGGAGGGAGGAGCAGTACTTC. It translates to CASSFTAGGRRREEQYF.

The chain combines TRBV12-3 or TRBV12-4 with TRBJ1-1, with D hard to call. Trimming left V 6 bases short and J 1 base short, with 15 bases between. The CDR3 is made up of 15 amino acids. The chain's CDR3 is CASSSGYSGNTEAFF. CDR3 DNA sequence: TGTGCCAGCAGCTCCGGCTATTCAGGGAACACTGAAGCTTTCTTT.

The CDR3: CASTSDGNQPQHF. In DNA, the CDR3 is TGTGCCAGCACCTCGGACGGTAATCAGCCCCAGCATTTT. The rearrangement uses TRBV7-2 and TRBJ1-5; D remains ambiguous. The CDR3 extends over 13 amino acids. Germline lookup yields CDR1 SGHTA and CDR2 FQGNSA. Trimming removed 7 bases at V and 4 bases at J, with 11 bases between.

In its sample, this clonotype was seen a few times. The chain carries TRBV28 and TRBJ2-7; D remains unclear. The CDR3 has 13 amino acids. Trimming removed 10 bases from V and 0 bases from J, with 13 bases in between. The germline V gene encodes CDR1 MDHEN and CDR2 SYDVKM. CDR3 bases: TGTGCCACCCTAGGCGTGAACTCCTACGAGCAGTACTTC. It encodes CATLGVNSYEQYF.

This clonotype has more than one count but fewer than ten. This chain connects TRBV20-1 to TRBJ1-4; D is unclear. Germline V gene lookup returns CDR1 DFQATT and CDR2 SNEGSKA (reference sequence). V lost 0 bases and J 6 bases, leaving 14 bases between the germline ends. The length of the CDR3 is 15 residues. The CDR3 sequence: CSARDQDLGDEKLFF. The CDR3 nucleotides are TGCAGTGCTAGAGATCAGGACCTTGGGGATGAAAAACTGTTTTTT.

The CDR3 bases are TGTGCCAGCAGTTTAATGGGGACAGGGGACGGGACTGAAGCTTTCTTT. Translated, it gives CASSLMGTGDGTEAFF. The V call is TRBV12-3 or TRBV12-4, the J call TRBJ1-1; 10 bases line up with TRBD1. The CDR3 sequence is 16 residues long. The junction had 8 bases not matched to a gene; V was cut back by 2 bases and J by 5 bases.

This clonotype was counted between two and nine times. The chain employs TRBV28 and TRBJ1-5; D gene ambiguous. The length of the CDR3 is 14 residues. Germline CDR1 MDHEN, CDR2 SYDVKM. Trimming removed 6 bases at V and 3 bases at J, with 12 bases between. CDR3 DNA: TGTGCCAGCAGGAATCGGGCCAACAATCAGCCCCAGCATTTT. Its translation is CASRNRANNQPQHF.

The chain joins TRBV20-1 to TRBJ2-2; 7 bases align to TRBD1. With V trimmed by 0 bases and J by 6 bases, 7 bases remained unmatched. The CDR3 runs to 15 residues. Germline values: CDR1 DFQATT, CDR2 SNEGSKA (reference sequence). CDR3 DNA sequence: TGCAGTGCTAGAGAGAACAGGGGATTTTCCGGGGAGCTGTTTTTT. Residues: CSARENRGFSGELFF.